These T cell receptor beta chains were read from a single sample in a study of PD-L1 blockade in urothelial cancer. Here immunoSEQ multiplex PCR was the method, and the copy in TCRdb shows in-frame clones only, minus some. The sample has 120,000 or so clones, about 83% seen once. The material was PBMCs, obtained around atezolizumab (anti-PD-L1) treatment. The origin of the receptors is a middle-aged man with urothelial cancer. Each CDR3 is given with its conserved first and last residue. A D gene is named only where the DNA matches it firmly. Clone size is shown for a subset of rows, as once, few, many or a class of expanded clone.

j_call | v_call | cdr3_length | d_call | clone_size | cdr3_nt | cdr3_aa
TRBJ2-2 | TRBV18 | 16 | - | - | TGTGCCAGCTCATCCTCAGCGGCAGGTTTTGCCGGGGAGCTGTTTTTT | CASSSSAAGFAGELFF
TRBJ2-7 | TRBV7-9 | 16 | - | - | TGTGCCAGCAGCTTAGCGCGCACAGGGACCTTCTACGAGCAGTACTTC | CASSLARTGTFYEQYF
TRBJ2-2 | TRBV9 | 15 | - | - | TGTGCCAGCAGCGTAAACCAGGGGTCCACCGGGGAGCTGTTTTTT | CASSVNQGSTGELFF
TRBJ1-3 | TRBV9 | 16 | - | - | TGTGCCAGCAGCGTAGAGGCCGGGCAGGGGAGAAACACCATATATTTT | CASSVEAGQGRNTIYF
TRBJ1-2 | TRBV7-8 | 15 | - | - | TGTGCCAGCAGCTTAGAGATACAACCTTCCTATGGCTACACCTTC | CASSLEIQPSYGYTF
TRBJ2-3 | TRBV5-1 | 16 | - | - | TGCGCCAGCAGCTTGGCCCCGGGAGTGGGCACAGATACGCAGTATTTT | CASSLAPGVGTDTQYF
TRBJ2-2 | TRBV28 | 14 | - | once | TGTGCCAGCAGTTTGGGCAGGAACACCGGGGAGCTGTTTTTT | CASSLGRNTGELFF
TRBJ1-4 | TRBV5-8 | 12 | - | - | TGTGCCAGCAGGTGGAGGGGTGAAAAACTGTTTTTT | CASRWRGEKLFF
TRBJ2-1 | TRBV5-6 | 15 | - | - | TGTGCCAGCAGCTTGCCTAGCCGAAAGGTCGATGAGCAGTTCTTC | CASSLPSRKVDEQFF
TRBJ1-1 | TRBV11-1 | 13 | TRBD1 | - | TGTGCCACCCTATTGACAGGGGGGACTGAAGCTTTCTTT | CATLLTGGTEAFF
TRBJ1-1 | TRBV9 | 14 | TRBD1 | few | TGTGCCAGCAGCGCCGACCACAGGGGCACTGAAGCTTTCTTT | CASSADHRGTEAFF
TRBJ1-2 | TRBV5-5 | 15 | TRBD1 | - | TGTGCCAGCAGCTTGGTCGGGACAGATATCTATGGCTACACCTTC | CASSLVGTDIYGYTF
TRBJ2-1 | TRBV9 | 18 | TRBD2 | once | TGTGCCAGCAGCGTAGCCCCTGGGGGACTAGCGGGAACGGATGAGCAGTTCTTC | CASSVAPGGLAGTDEQFF
TRBJ2-7 | TRBV5-4 | 13 | - | - | TGTGCCAGCAGCTTCGGCAGGGTCCCCGAGCAGTACTTC | CASSFGRVPEQYF
TRBJ1-1 | TRBV7-2 | 13 | - | few | TGTGCCAGCAGCTTATCCGGGGGCACTGAAGCTTTCTTT | CASSLSGGTEAFF
TRBJ2-1 | TRBV5-6 | 15 | TRBD2 | - | TGTGCCAGCAGCTCGGGACTAGCGCGGTACAATGAGCAGTTCTTC | CASSSGLARYNEQFF
TRBJ1-1 | TRBV6-1 | 13 | - | - | TGTGCCAGCAGTGGCGGCATGAACACTGAAGCTTTCTTT | CASSGGMNTEAFF
TRBJ2-3 | TRBV2 | 12 | - | - | TGTGCCAGCAGACAGTTCACAGATACGCAGTATTTT | CASRQFTDTQYF
TRBJ2-4 | TRBV7-3 | 16 | TRBD2 | - | TGTGCCAGCAGCTTAAATGGCGGGGCCGAGCTCGGGGGGCAGTACTTC | CASSLNGGAELGGQYF
TRBJ2-5 | TRBV2 | 16 | - | - | TGTGCCAGCAGCGGCAGACTAGGGTTGTCAGGAGAGACCCAGTACTTC | CASSGRLGLSGETQYF
TRBJ2-7 | TRBV6-5 | 12 | - | - | TGTGCCAGCAGTTCAGGTTCCTACGAGCAGTACTTC | CASSSGSYEQYF
TRBJ1-2 | TRBV2 | 14 | TRBD1 | - | TGTGCCAGCAGTGAAAGGGACAGCGCCTATGGCTACACCTTC | CASSERDSAYGYTF
TRBJ2-7 | TRBV7-9 | 15 | TRBD2 | - | TGTGCCAGCAGCAGGGGACTAGCGGGAGTCTACGAGCAGTACTTC | CASSRGLAGVYEQYF
TRBJ1-6 | TRBV7-2 | 15 | TRBD1 | - | TGTGCCAGCAGCTCCTCGACAGGGGTTGGCTCACCCCTCCACTTT | CASSSSTGVGSPLHF
TRBJ2-7 | TRBV6-6 | 13 | - | - | TGTGCCAGCAGAACCCACGGGGGGCCGGAGCAGTACTTC | CASRTHGGPEQYF
TRBJ2-2 | TRBV15 | 17 | TRBD2 | once | TGTGCCACCAGCAGGGATATTTTAGCGGGAGCGACCGGGGAGCTGTTTTTT | CATSRDILAGATGELFF
TRBJ2-7 | TRBV30 | 15 | - | - | TGTGCCTGGAGTCGGGGGGGACAGAACTCCTACGAGCAGTACTTC | CAWSRGGQNSYEQYF
TRBJ2-7 | TRBV18 | 16 | TRBD1 | - | TGTGCCAGCTCACCACCAGGGGGCCTATTGACCTACGAGCAGTACTTC | CASSPPGGLLTYEQYF
TRBJ1-2 | TRBV2 | 14 | - | - | TGTGCCAGCAGCCCTGGGGGGAGGGATAGTGGCTACACCTTC | CASSPGGRDSGYTF
TRBJ2-1 | TRBV2 | 18 | - | - | TGTGCCAGCAGTGAGGTTGGCAGGGGCAATCCCTTGGAGAATGAGCAGTTCTTC | CASSEVGRGNPLENEQFF
TRBJ2-7 | TRBV2 | 15 | TRBD1 | - | TGTGCCAGCAGCAGGGCGACAGGGAGATCCTACGAGCAGTACTTC | CASSRATGRSYEQYF
TRBJ2-1 | TRBV5-1 | 15 | TRBD2 | - | TGCGCCAGCAGCTTGGCCGGGACTAACTACAATGAGCAGTTCTTC | CASSLAGTNYNEQFF
TRBJ1-6 | TRBV27 | 14 | TRBD1 | - | TGTGCCAGCAGTCGCCGGGACAGAAATTCACCCCTCCACTTT | CASSRRDRNSPLHF
TRBJ2-3 | TRBV9 | 16 | TRBD2 | - | TGTGCCAGCAGCGTATCCACGCGGGGGATCACAGATACGCAGTATTTT | CASSVSTRGITDTQYF
TRBJ1-4 | TRBV14 | 15 | - | - | TGTGCCAGCAGCCGTTTACAGGGTGAGAATGAAAAACTGTTTTTT | CASSRLQGENEKLFF
TRBJ2-5 | TRBV2 | 14 | TRBD1 | - | TGTGCCAGCAGGGGACAGGGGACTGGAGAGACCCAGTACTTC | CASRGQGTGETQYF
TRBJ2-1 | TRBV19 | 14 | - | once | TGTGCCAGTAGTATAGGTGGAGGGTCAATTGAGCAGTTCTTC | CASSIGGGSIEQFF
TRBJ1-2 | TRBV30 | 13 | - | - | TGTGCCTGGAGTCCAGGCAGGGGAGATGGCTACACCTTC | CAWSPGRGDGYTF
TRBJ1-6 | TRBV15 | 16 | TRBD1 | - | TGTGCCACCAGCAGAGAGGGACAGGGGGCCGGTTCACCCCTCCACTTT | CATSREGQGAGSPLHF
TRBJ1-3 | TRBV18 | 17 | - | few | TGTGCCAGCTCACGACAGCGCTGGCGGGACTCTGGAAACACCATATATTTT | CASSRQRWRDSGNTIYF
TRBJ2-7 | TRBV19 | 13 | - | once | TGTGCCAGTAGTATAACGGCGGCGGGGGAGCAGTACTTC | CASSITAAGEQYF
TRBJ1-1 | TRBV5-6 | 15 | - | - | TGTGCCAGCAGCAGGCGGACAGCTATGAACACTGAAGCTTTCTTT | CASSRRTAMNTEAFF
TRBJ2-2 | TRBV13 | 19 | TRBD1 | - | TGTGCCAGCAGCTCTCAGGACATACGACAGGGGGCTGACACCGGGGAGCTGTTTTTT | CASSSQDIRQGADTGELFF
TRBJ1-1 | TRBV28 | 15 | - | - | TGTGCCAGCAGTCCCGGGGGGAGGAGAGGGACTGAAGCTTTCTTT | CASSPGGRRGTEAFF
TRBJ2-7 | TRBV5-1 | 15 | TRBD2 | - | TGCGCCAGCAGCTCTACCGGGACTAGCGGGATCGAGCAGTACTTC | CASSSTGTSGIEQYF
TRBJ2-7 | TRBV27 | 13 | - | - | TGTGCCAGCAGCCCGAGGATAGGCTACGAGCAGTACTTC | CASSPRIGYEQYF
TRBJ1-2 | TRBV5-1 | 14 | - | - | TGCGCCAGCAGCTCCGATCGTAGAGCCTATGGCTACACCTTC | CASSSDRRAYGYTF
TRBJ1-6 | TRBV19 | 13 | - | - | TGTGCCAGTAGTATCGGGGGGTACTCACCCCTCCACTTT | CASSIGGYSPLHF
TRBJ2-2 | TRBV12-1 | 17 | - | once | TGTGCCAGCAGCTCCCCTTGGGGGGGTTCGAACACCGGGGAGCTGTTTTTT | CASSSPWGGSNTGELFF
TRBJ2-3 | TRBV19 | 13 | - | - | TGTGCCAGTAGGGTGCAGGGTGTAGATACGCAGTATTTT | CASRVQGVDTQYF
TRBJ2-5 | TRBV7-7 | 15 | TRBD2 | - | TGTGCTAGCAGCTTACAAGCGGGAGCTTTGGAGACCCAGTACTTC | CASSLQAGALETQYF
TRBJ2-5 | TRBV5-4 | 15 | TRBD1 | - | TGTGCCAGCAGCTTGTTGGACAGGGCCCAAGAGACCCAGTACTTC | CASSLLDRAQETQYF
TRBJ1-1 | TRBV5-4 | 13 | - | few | TGTGCCAGCAGCCGTACAAAGAACACTGAAGCTTTCTTT | CASSRTKNTEAFF
TRBJ2-7 | TRBV7-2 | 15 | TRBD2 | - | TGTGCCAGCAGCGGCGGACTAGCGGGAGGCTACGAGCAGTACTTC | CASSGGLAGGYEQYF
TRBJ2-6 | TRBV6-4 | 20 | TRBD1 | - | TGTGCCAGCAGTGAACTAGTTGGTGGACAGGGTCTTTCTGGGGCCAACGTCCTGACTTTC | CASSELVGGQGLSGANVLTF
TRBJ1-1 | TRBV2 | 15 | TRBD1 | - | TGTGCCAGCAGTGAGACAGGGGCTTTCAACACTGAAGCTTTCTTT | CASSETGAFNTEAFF
TRBJ2-3 | TRBV28 | 14 | TRBD2 | - | TGTGCCAGCAGTCTTAGCGGGACCACAGATACGCAGTATTTT | CASSLSGTTDTQYF
TRBJ1-4 | TRBV5-6 | 15 | TRBD1 | - | TGTGCCAGCAGCTTACGGACAGGGGCTAATGAAAAACTGTTTTTT | CASSLRTGANEKLFF
TRBJ2-5 | TRBV7-9 | 13 | TRBD2 | - | TGTGCCAGCAGCTCTAGCGGGAAAGAGACCCAGTACTTC | CASSSSGKETQYF